The 8 T cell receptor beta chains below all came from one sample that was sequenced in a study of shared clonotypes between healthy human individuals. Method: immunoSEQ multiplex PCR; TCRdb's copy keeps in-frame clones and lacks some. The sample holds roughly 2.1 million clones, approximately 94% seen once. Naive CD8 isolation took CD45RO-negative cells positively selected for CCR7 and excluded terminally differentiated effector memory CD45RA+ cells. Sample: naive CD8+ T cells from PBMCs. The receptors were sampled from a man between 18 and 29 years old in good health. Some clones in this sample may be carry-over from other donors' samples.

V is TRBV7-9 and J is TRBJ1-2; D unclear. CDR1 and CDR2 from the germline V gene are SEHNR and FQNEAQ (reference sequence). CDR3 size: 16 residues. V lost 3 bases and J 8 bases, leaving 22 bases between the germline ends. CDR3 DNA: TGTGCCAGCAGCTTCAGGATAGGGCGTACGGGTGAAGGCTACACCTTC. This codes for CASSFRIGRTGEGYTF.

A single count supports this clone. CDR3 protein: CASGPSGRYNEQFF. For the CDR3, the DNA is TGCGCCAGCGGCCCTAGCGGGAGGTACAATGAGCAGTTCTTC. This rearrangement joins TRBV5-1 to TRBJ2-1, with 11 bases matching TRBD2. CDR1 and CDR2 from the germline V gene are SGHRS and YFSETQ. The CDR3 is 14 amino acids. Trimming cost V 7 bases and J 4 bases; bases outside gene matches: 4.

As regards this clone: One end of the junction is discordant with germline, which a read error may explain. The V and J genes are TRBV18 and TRBJ1-2; D is unresolved. This CDR3 is built from 13 residues. Germline V gene sequence: CDR1 KGHSH, CDR2 LQKENI. The DNA for the CDR3 is TGTGCCAGCTCACCAATGGGCATAATGTTCCTCTTTTTC. Residues: CASSPMGIMFLFF. The full variable domain, in which reference TRBV18 and TRBJ1-2 provide the parts outside the CDR3, is NAGVMQNPRHLVRRRGQEARLRCSPMKGHSHVYWYRQLPEEGLKFMVYLQKENIIDESGMPKERFSAEFPKEGPSILRIQQVVRGDSAAYFCASSPMGIMFLFFGSGTRLTVV.

The V gene is TRBV7-8, the J gene TRBJ2-7; unclear D gene. The germline V and J ends were trimmed by 4 bases and 0 bases, with 13 bases remaining between them. The CDR3 consists of 15 residues. Per germline, CDR1 SGHVS and CDR2 FQNEAQ. CDR3 coding DNA: TGTGCCAGCAGCTCCCGGTCCCCTTTCTCCTACGAGCAGTACTTC. Amino acids: CASSSRSPFSYEQYF.

J is TRBJ2-5 and V is TRBV7-2; D is perhaps TRBD2 (5 bases). The germline V gene has CDR1 SGHTA and CDR2 FQGNSA. CDR3 length: 15 residues. V was trimmed by 2 bases and J by 1 base, leaving 11 bases between them. The CDR3 is CASSLTAEGQETQYF. The CDR3 bases are TGTGCCAGCAGCTTAACCGCCGAGGGCCAAGAGACCCAGTACTTC. Drawing the rest from reference TRBV7-2 and TRBJ2-5, the complete variable domain is GAGVSQSPSNKVTEKGKDVELRCDPISGHTALYWYRQSLGQGLEFLIYFQGNSAPDKSGLPSDRFSAERTGGSVSTLTIQRTQQEDSAVYLCASSLTAEGQETQYFGPGTRLLVL.

This clone was detected only a few times. This chain links TRBV4-1 with TRBJ2-3; no definite D call. Germline V gene lookup returns CDR1 MGHRA and CDR2 YSYEKL. This CDR3 has 12 amino acids. Trimming removed 3 bases at V and 5 bases at J, with 6 bases between. As DNA, the CDR3 is TGCGCCAGCAGCCAGGCCGAAGATACGCAGTATTTT. It encodes CASSQAEDTQYF.

This chain connects TRBV7-9 to TRBJ2-1, with D perhaps being TRBD1 or TRBD2 (5 bases each). CDR3 size: 15 residues. Trimming stripped 6 bases from V and 4 bases from J, with 16 bases between. CDR1 SEHNR and CDR2 FQNEAQ come from the germline V gene (reference sequence). The CDR3 bases are TGTGCCAGCAGGCCCGGGACGTCAAAGTACAATGAGCAGTTCTTC. It encodes CASRPGTSKYNEQFF.

This sequence joins TRBV28 and TRBJ2-7, with 7 positions matching TRBD1. The germline V gene encodes CDR1 MDHEN and CDR2 SYDVKM. V shed 3 bases, J shed 2 bases, and the junction held 4 bases outside the gene matches. This CDR3 is built from 14 residues. The CDR3 DNA is TGTGCCAGCAGTTTTCCGGGACAGCCCTACGAGCAGTACTTC. It translates to CASSFPGQPYEQYF.